The 16 T cell receptor beta chains in this list originate from one sample, sequenced in a study of cytomegalovirus exposure and HLA in healthy donors. Primers for the PCR totalled 60 Vbeta and 13 Jbeta. Profiled with immunoSEQ multiplex PCR; TCRdb holds only in-frame clones, not every one. The profile shows 40,000 to 45,000 clones, roughly 47% of them singletons. The material sequenced was PBMCs. The receptors were gathered from a human donor in good health.

In this sample, this clone turned up a few times. The rearrangement uses TRBV7-2 and TRBJ1-2; 9 nucleotides agree with TRBD1. This CDR3 has 17 residues. V lost 5 bases and J lost 1; bases outside the gene matches: 11. Germline V lookup: CDR1 SGHTA, CDR2 FQGNSA. The CDR3 sequence: CASSPIYLGQGNYGYTF. DNA of the CDR3: TGTGCCAGCAGCCCGATTTACCTGGGACAGGGTAACTATGGCTACACCTTC. Combining the CDR3 with reference TRBV7-2 and TRBJ1-2 gives the whole variable domain GAGVSQSPSNKVTEKGKDVELRCDPISGHTALYWYRQSLGQGLEFLIYFQGNSAPDKSGLPSDRFSAERTGGSVSTLTIQRTQQEDSAVYLCASSPIYLGQGNYGYTFGSGTRLTVV.

V and J are TRBV5-1 and TRBJ2-1, with TRBD2 matching 10 bases. CDR1 SGHRS and CDR2 YFSETQ come from the germline V gene. V dropped 4 bases and J dropped 4; count of bases not matched to a gene: 17. The CDR3 loop spans 19 amino acids. The chain's CDR3 is CASSLDSGGTQTLYNEQFF. CDR3 bases: TGCGCCAGCAGCCTAGATAGCGGGGGGACACAAACCCTTTACAATGAGCAGTTCTTC. The full variable domain, completed using reference TRBV5-1 and TRBJ2-1, is KAGVTQTPRYLIKTRGQQVTLSCSPISGHRSVSWYQQTPGQGLQFLFEYFSETQRNKGNFPGRFSGRQFSNSRSEMNVSTLELGDSALYLCASSLDSGGTQTLYNEQFFGPGTRLTVL.

This clone was counted only a few times. This chain links TRBV9 with TRBJ2-1, with 10 nucleotides matching TRBD2. The CDR3 contains 16 residues. J gave up 2 bases and V 4 bases, and 6 bases lay outside the gene matches. The V gene's germline CDR1 is SGDLS and CDR2 YYNGEE. The CDR3 coding sequence is TGTGCCAGCAGCCCTTCTAGCGGGGGTCCCTACAATGAGCAGTTCTTC. This sequence encodes CASSPSSGGPYNEQFF.

This clone was seen a handful of times. V usage is TRBV30 and J usage is TRBJ2-3; 8 bases are shared with TRBD1. This CDR3 spans 14 amino acids. With V trimmed by 4 bases and J by 6 bases, 9 bases remained unmatched. The germline CDR1 and CDR2 sequences are GTSNPN and SVGIG (reference sequence). The CDR3 reads CAWTVGQGRDTQYF. The CDR3 DNA follows: TGTGCCTGGACCGTCGGACAGGGACGGGATACGCAGTATTTT.

This clone was found once. Here the CDR3 DNA reads TGTGCCAGCTCACAAATGACAGGGGCAGGAAACACCATATATTTT. As protein: CASSQMTGAGNTIYF. V and J are TRBV18 and TRBJ1-3; TRBD1 agrees at 8 bases. The CDR3 is 15 amino acids. J gave up 4 bases and V 4 bases, and 6 bases lay outside the gene matches. Per germline, CDR1 KGHSH and CDR2 LQKENI.

This chain uses TRBV4-3 with TRBJ2-7; 9 nucleotides agree with TRBD1. V gave up 4 bases and J gave up 0 bases; unmatched junction bases: 10. The CDR3 is 17 residues long. CDR1 LGHNA and CDR2 YSLEER come from the germline V gene. DNA of the CDR3: TGCGCCAGCAGCCGAGAGCCTCCGGACAGGGGCTCCTACGAGCAGTACTTC. Its protein is CASSREPPDRGSYEQYF.

This clone was detected a few times. The V and J genes are TRBV11-1 and TRBJ2-2; D is ambiguous. The V gene lost 6 bases and the J gene lost 9 bases, with 11 bases spanning the gap. Germline V gives CDR1 SGHAT, CDR2 FQDESV (reference sequence). The CDR3 is 12 residues long. The CDR3 loop reads CASSSRLRELFF. The CDR3 coding sequence is TGTGCCAGCAGTTCGAGGCTCCGGGAGCTGTTTTTT.

This rearrangement joins TRBV4-2 to TRBJ2-5; 9 bases are a match to TRBD1. The last part of the DNA fits TRBJ2-7 better; the J call may be wrong. Germline V gene sequence: CDR1 LGHNA, CDR2 YNFKEQ. The CDR3 loop spans 15 amino acids. This chain's CDR3 is CASSQGAGQGNEQYF. The CDR3, as DNA: TGTGCCAGCAGCCAAGGGGCGGGACAGGGAAACGAGCAGTACTTC.

This clone has only one observation. This chain joins TRBV10-3 and TRBJ1-2, with 7 nucleotides matching TRBD1. The CDR3 length is 14 residues. Germline CDR1 is ENHRY and CDR2 is SYGVKD. V trimming: 6 bases; J trimming: 7 bases; junction bases outside the gene matches: 11. CDR3 sequence (DNA): TGTGCCATCAGCGCGTCCGGGACAGTTACTGGCTACACCTTC. Translation gives CAISASGTVTGYTF.

This clone was observed a few times. The genes are TRBV7-9 and TRBJ1-2; perhaps TRBD1 as D (6 bases). The CDR3 loop spans 12 amino acids. The V gene lost 4 bases and the J gene lost 6 bases, with 9 bases spanning the gap. Looked up from germline, CDR1 is SEHNR and CDR2 is FQNEAQ (reference sequence). CDR3 in DNA: TGTGCCAGCAGCTCTTGGACAGATGGCTACACCTTC. It codes for CASSSWTDGYTF.

This clone was picked up a small number of times. The V gene is TRBV5-1, the J gene TRBJ2-7, with 10 positions matching TRBD2. CDR1 and CDR2 from the germline V gene are SGHRS and YFSETQ. The CDR3 runs to 17 residues. V lost 3 bases and J lost 0; bases outside the gene matches: 9. CDR3 sequence: CASSWPLAGEFSYEQYF. Written as DNA, the CDR3 is TGCGCCAGCAGCTGGCCGCTAGCGGGAGAATTCTCCTACGAGCAGTACTTC.

The chain combines TRBV4-3 with TRBJ2-3; TRBD2 matches at 12 bases. The CDR3 sequence is 19 residues long. Germline assignment: CDR1 LGHNA and CDR2 YSLEER. The J segment lost 0 bases and the V segment lost 7 bases, leaving 14 bases of the junction unmatched. CDR3 sequence: CASKARLAGAGVSTDTQYF. The CDR3 DNA reads TGCGCCAGCAAGGCCCGACTAGCGGGAGCCGGGGTTAGCACAGATACGCAGTATTTT.

By share, this clone ranks as medium-sized. The CDR3 is CAISPGLAVYNEQFF. The CDR3 nucleotides read TGTGCCATCAGCCCCGGACTAGCGGTTTACAATGAGCAGTTCTTC. This rearrangement joins TRBV10-3 to TRBJ2-1, with TRBD2 matching 10 bases. The CDR3 totals 15 residues. The germline gives CDR1 ENHRY, CDR2 SYGVKD. The V segment lost 6 bases and the J segment 4 bases; nucleotides outside the gene matches: 6.

The chain has TRBV6-6 and TRBJ1-6; D call uncertain. V lost 0 bases, J lost 5 bases, and 5 bases lay in between. CDR1 and CDR2 (germline): MNHNY, SVGAGI (reference sequence). The CDR3 loop spans 14 amino acids. This chain's CDR3 is CASSYSTDNSPLHF. DNA of the CDR3: TGTGCCAGCAGTTACTCCACAGATAATTCACCCCTCCACTTT.

The chain uses TRBV7-2 and TRBJ2-1, with 11 bases fitting TRBD1. The CDR3 runs 15 residues. V lost 6 bases, J lost 7 bases, and 8 bases stayed unmatched. The germline V gene has CDR1 SGHTA and CDR2 FQGNSA. The CDR3 nucleotides read TGTGCCAGCAGGCCCGGGACAGGGGGATCGAATGAGCAGTTCTTC. This translates into CASRPGTGGSNEQFF.

This clone has only a few counts. J is TRBJ1-2 and V is TRBV30; 7 bases map to TRBD1. After removal of 3 bases from V and 14 bases from J, the junction contained 18 bases not matched to a gene. CDR3 size: 14 residues. The germline V gene has CDR1 GTSNPN and CDR2 SVGIG (reference sequence). For the CDR3, the DNA is TGTGCCTGGAGGCCTGGATCCTGGGACAGCCCATTGACCTTC. It translates to CAWRPGSWDSPLTF. The full variable domain, completed using reference TRBV30 and TRBJ1-2, is SQTIHQWPATLVQPVGSPLSLECTVEGTSNPNLYWYRQAAGRGLQLLFYSVGIGQISSEVPQNLSASRPQDRQFILSSKKLLLSDSGFYLCAWRPGSWDSPLTFGSGTRLTVV.